A single TCR beta chain is shown here with its context. Sequenced by immunoSEQ multiplex PCR; TCRdb stores in-frame clones only, minus some. The sample records 95,000 to 150,000 clones, 80% to 90% being singletons. These data belong to a study of radiotherapy plus CTLA-4 blockade in lung cancer. CDR1 is GTSNPN, CDR2 SVGIG, per germline (reference sequence). The V and J ends lost 1 base and 0 bases respectively, with 10 bases between them. This CDR3 spans 15 amino acids. The genes are TRBV30 and TRBJ1-5; D unclear. The source of this sequence is a human donor with non-small cell lung cancer that progressed on radiotherapy plus ipilimumab. The sample here was peripheral blood, taken from a patient treated with radiotherapy plus ipilimumab. Here the CDR3 reads CAWSGGQNSNQPQHF. The CDR3 DNA is TGTGCCTGGAGTGGGGGTCAGAATAGCAATCAGCCCCAGCATTTT. The full variable domain, completed using reference TRBV30 and TRBJ1-5, is SQTIHQWPATLVQPVGSPLSLECTVEGTSNPNLYWYRQAAGRGLQLLFYSVGIGQISSEVPQNLSASRPQDRQFILSSKKLLLSDSGFYLCAWSGGQNSNQPQHFGDGTRLSIL.